This is a list of T cell receptor beta chains from one sample in a study of blood T cell repertoires in COVID-19. The method was immunoSEQ multiplex PCR; TCRdb's version includes in-frame clones alone and lacks a portion of them. The sample comprises 65,000 to 80,000 clones, about 88% of which are singletons, and just over 9% rests with the top ten. Sequencing used peripheral blood. The receptors come from a human donor in a cohort sampled during active COVID-19. The CDR3 runs from the conserved cysteine through the conserved F or W.

J gene	V gene	CDR3 protein
TRBJ1-1	TRBV7-6	CASSLGFGTEAFF
TRBJ2-7	TRBV20-1	CSASPGVGAYEQYF
TRBJ2-7	TRBV25-1	CASRRGQGTYEQYF
TRBJ1-1	TRBV29-1	CSVANNVLTTGGTEAFF
TRBJ2-2	TRBV7-9	CASSLAGGAGELFF
TRBJ2-1	TRBV7-3	CASSFQEKSTSERYYNEQFF
TRBJ1-2	TRBV19	CASSIRQGSDGYTF
TRBJ2-7	TRBV5-1	CASTLATGTGPYEQYF
TRBJ1-6	TRBV4-3	CASSQERRSSYNSPLHF
TRBJ1-1	TRBV5-4	CASSLGTGPNTEAFF
TRBJ2-3	TRBV24-1	CATSVGVGDTQYF
TRBJ1-2	TRBV28	CASSLPAGGREGYTF
TRBJ2-3	TRBV6-2/TRBV6-3	CASSPHPRGLAGGADTQYF
TRBJ2-7	TRBV24-1	CATSDRTGSYEQYF
TRBJ2-7	TRBV5-4	CASSLDAVYEQYF
TRBJ1-4	TRBV2	CASMKEFTNEKLFF
TRBJ2-5	TRBV9	CASSRGQPQETQYF
TRBJ1-5	TRBV27	CASSLRGSAQPQHF
TRBJ1-2	TRBV4-2	CASSQEQGTYGYTF
TRBJ2-3	TRBV5-4	CASSLAGSTDTQYF
TRBJ2-7	TRBV27	CASGSYYEQYF
TRBJ2-1	TRBV19	CASSAQAGALNEQFF
TRBJ2-7	TRBV4-1	CASSPGQGGYEQYF
TRBJ2-2	TRBV4-3	CASSQGLAGGRTGELFF
TRBJ2-3	TRBV5-1	CASSLAGGLRDTQYF
TRBJ1-5	TRBV6-5	CASSRTPNQPQHF
TRBJ1-4	TRBV4-2	CASTLQGTRPNEKLFF
TRBJ1-1	TRBV7-2	CASSPRAGNTEAFF
TRBJ2-5	TRBV28	CASSLGGLETQYF
TRBJ2-7	TRBV3-1/TRBV3-2	CASSQDGGGYEQYF
TRBJ2-5	TRBV27	CASSSRGKTQYF
TRBJ2-1	TRBV4-3	CASKSSYNEQFF
TRBJ2-4	TRBV24-1	CATSDLTGNLAKNIQYF
TRBJ1-1	TRBV7-2	CASSTIEGTEAFF
TRBJ2-7	TRBV2	CASSASSGGYEQYF
TRBJ2-7	TRBV5-1	CASSPDEGEQYF
TRBJ1-1	TRBV5-1	CASSVDRRNTEAFF
TRBJ2-7	TRBV7-9	CASSLYGIGDEQYF
TRBJ1-2	TRBV5-4	CASSPTGDSSYGYTF